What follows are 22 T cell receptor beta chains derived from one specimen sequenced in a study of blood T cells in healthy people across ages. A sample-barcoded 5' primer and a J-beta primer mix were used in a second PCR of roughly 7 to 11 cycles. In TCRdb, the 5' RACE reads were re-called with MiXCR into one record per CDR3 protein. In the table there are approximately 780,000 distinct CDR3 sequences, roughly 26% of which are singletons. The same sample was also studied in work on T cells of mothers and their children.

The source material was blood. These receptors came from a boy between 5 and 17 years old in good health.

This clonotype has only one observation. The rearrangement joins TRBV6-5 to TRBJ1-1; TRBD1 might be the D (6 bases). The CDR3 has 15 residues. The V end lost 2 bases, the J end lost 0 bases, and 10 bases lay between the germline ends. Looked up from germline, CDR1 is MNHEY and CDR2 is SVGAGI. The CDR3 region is CASSYQGILNTEAFF. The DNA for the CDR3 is TGTGCCAGCAGTTACCAGGGGATATTGAACACTGAAGCTTTCTTT.

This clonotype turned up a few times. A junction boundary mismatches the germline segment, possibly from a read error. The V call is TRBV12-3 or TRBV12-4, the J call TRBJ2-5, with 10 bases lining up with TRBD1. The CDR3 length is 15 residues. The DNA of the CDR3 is TGTGCCAGCAGACCAGGACAGGGGGACCAGGAGACCCAGTACTTC. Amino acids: CASRPGQGDQETQYF.

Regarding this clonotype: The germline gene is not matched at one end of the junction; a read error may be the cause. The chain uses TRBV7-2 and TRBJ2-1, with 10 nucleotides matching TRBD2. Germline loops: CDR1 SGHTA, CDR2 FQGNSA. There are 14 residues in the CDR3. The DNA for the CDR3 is TGTGCCAGTAGCTTGGGACTAGCGCTAAGGGAGCAGTTCTTC. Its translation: CASSLGLALREQFF.

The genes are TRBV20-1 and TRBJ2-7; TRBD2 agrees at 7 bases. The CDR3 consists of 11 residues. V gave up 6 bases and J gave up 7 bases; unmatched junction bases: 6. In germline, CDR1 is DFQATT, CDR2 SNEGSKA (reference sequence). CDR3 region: CSAAGEREQYF. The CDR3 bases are TGCAGTGCGGCGGGAGAGAGGGAGCAGTACTTC.

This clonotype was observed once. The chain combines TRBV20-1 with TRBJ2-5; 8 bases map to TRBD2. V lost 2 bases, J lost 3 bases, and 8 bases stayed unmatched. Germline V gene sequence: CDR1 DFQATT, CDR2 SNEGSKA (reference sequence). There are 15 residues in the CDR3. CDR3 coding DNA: TGCAGTGCTAGACTCGCGGGGGGTACAAAAGAGACCCAGTACTTC. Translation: CSARLAGGTKETQYF.

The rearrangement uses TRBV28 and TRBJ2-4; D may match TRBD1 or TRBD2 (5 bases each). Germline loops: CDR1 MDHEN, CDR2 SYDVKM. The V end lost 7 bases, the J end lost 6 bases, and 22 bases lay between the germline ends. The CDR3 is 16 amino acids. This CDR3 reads CASTRWGSGNTNIQYF. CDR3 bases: TGTGCCAGCACCCGGTGGGGGTCTGGAAATACAAACATTCAGTACTTC. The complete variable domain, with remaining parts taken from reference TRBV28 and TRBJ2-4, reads DVKVTQSSRYLVKRTGEKVFLECVQDMDHENMFWYRQDPGLGLRLIYFSYDVKMKEKGDIPEGYSVSREKKERFSLILESASTNQTSMYLCASTRWGSGNTNIQYFGAGTRLSVL.

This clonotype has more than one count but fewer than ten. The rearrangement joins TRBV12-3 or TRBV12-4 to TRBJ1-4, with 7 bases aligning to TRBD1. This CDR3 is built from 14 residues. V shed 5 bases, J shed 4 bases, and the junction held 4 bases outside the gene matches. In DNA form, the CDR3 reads TGTGCCAGCAGTCCGGGACAGTTTAATGAAAAACTGTTTTTT. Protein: CASSPGQFNEKLFF.

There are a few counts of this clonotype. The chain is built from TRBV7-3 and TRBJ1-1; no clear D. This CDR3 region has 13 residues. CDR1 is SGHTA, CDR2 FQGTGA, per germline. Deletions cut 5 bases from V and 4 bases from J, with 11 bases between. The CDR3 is CASSPSVATEAFF. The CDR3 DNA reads TGTGCCAGCAGCCCCAGTGTGGCCACTGAAGCTTTCTTT.

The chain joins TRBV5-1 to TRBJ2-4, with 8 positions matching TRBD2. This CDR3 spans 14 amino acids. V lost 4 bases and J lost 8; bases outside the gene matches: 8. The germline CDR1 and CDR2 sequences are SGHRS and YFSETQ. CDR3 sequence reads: CASSTGLGSDIQYF. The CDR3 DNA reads TGCGCCAGCAGCACGGGACTAGGATCAGACATTCAGTACTTC.

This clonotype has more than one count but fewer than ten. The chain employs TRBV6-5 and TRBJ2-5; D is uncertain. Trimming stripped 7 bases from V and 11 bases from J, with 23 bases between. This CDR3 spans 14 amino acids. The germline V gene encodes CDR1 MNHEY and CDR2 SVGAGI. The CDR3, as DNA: TGTGCCAGCACCCGGACGGGCTCGCGAGGAGAGCAGTACTTC. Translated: CASTRTGSRGEQYF.

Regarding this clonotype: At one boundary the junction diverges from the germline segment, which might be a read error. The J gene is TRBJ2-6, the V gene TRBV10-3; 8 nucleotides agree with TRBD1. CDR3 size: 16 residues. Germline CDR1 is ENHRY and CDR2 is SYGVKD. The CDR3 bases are TGTGCCGCCCGGGGACAGGTTAGCTCTGGGGCCAACGTCCGGACTTTC. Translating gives CAARGQVSSGANVRTF.

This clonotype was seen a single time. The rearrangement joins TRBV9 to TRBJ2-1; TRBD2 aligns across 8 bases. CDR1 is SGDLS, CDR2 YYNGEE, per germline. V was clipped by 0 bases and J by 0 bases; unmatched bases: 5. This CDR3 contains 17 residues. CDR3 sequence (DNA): TGTGCCAGCAGCGTAGGGCTAGCGGGTAGCTCCTACAATGAGCAGTTCTTC. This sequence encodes CASSVGLAGSSYNEQFF.

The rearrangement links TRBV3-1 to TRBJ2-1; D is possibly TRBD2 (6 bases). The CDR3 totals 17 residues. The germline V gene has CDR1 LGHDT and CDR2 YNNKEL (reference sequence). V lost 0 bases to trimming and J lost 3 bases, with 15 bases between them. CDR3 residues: CASSQELQLAIYNEQFF. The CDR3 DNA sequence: TGTGCCAGCAGCCAAGAACTGCAGCTAGCGATCTACAATGAGCAGTTCTTC.

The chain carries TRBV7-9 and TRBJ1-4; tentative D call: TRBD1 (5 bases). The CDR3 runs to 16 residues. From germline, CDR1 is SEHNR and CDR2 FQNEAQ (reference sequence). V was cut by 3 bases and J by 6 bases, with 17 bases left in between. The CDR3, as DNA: TGTGCCAGCAGCTTTCCCGAGGAGGGGTCGGATGAAAAACTGTTTTTT. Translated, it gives CASSFPEEGSDEKLFF.

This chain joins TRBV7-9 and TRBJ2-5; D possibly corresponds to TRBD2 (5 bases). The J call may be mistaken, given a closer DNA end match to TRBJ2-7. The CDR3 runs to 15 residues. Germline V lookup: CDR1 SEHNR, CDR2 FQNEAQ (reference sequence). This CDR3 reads CASSLGSEGVNEQYF. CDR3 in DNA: TGTGCCAGCAGCTTAGGTTCAGAGGGAGTTAACGAGCAGTACTTC.

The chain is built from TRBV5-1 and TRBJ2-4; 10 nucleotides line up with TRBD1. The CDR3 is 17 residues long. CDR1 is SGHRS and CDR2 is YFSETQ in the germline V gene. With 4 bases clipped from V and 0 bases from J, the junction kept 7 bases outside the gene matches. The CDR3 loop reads CASSPGGQGIAKNIQYF. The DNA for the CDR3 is TGCGCCAGCAGCCCCGGGGGACAGGGGATAGCCAAAAACATTCAGTACTTC.

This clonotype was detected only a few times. The CDR3, as DNA: TGCGCCAGCAGTGAGAGTATCAGTGGGGTTACGAACACCGGGGAGCTGTTTTTT. Its translation is CASSESISGVTNTGELFF. This chain connects TRBV10-1 to TRBJ2-2; D unclear. Trimming took 2 bases from V and 0 from J, leaving 16 bases between them. The CDR3 is made up of 18 amino acids. Germline assignment: CDR1 WNHNN and CDR2 SYGVQD (reference sequence).

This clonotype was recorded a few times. The CDR3 bases are TGTGCCAGCAGTTCTAGCGGGGGGGCCCTCAATGAGCAGTTCTTC. Protein product: CASSSSGGALNEQFF. The chain joins TRBV6-5 to TRBJ2-1; 12 positions match TRBD2. Germline V lookup: CDR1 MNHEY, CDR2 SVGAGI. The CDR3 spans 15 residues. Germline trimming cut 4 bases from V and 6 bases from J; bases unmatched to any gene: 4.

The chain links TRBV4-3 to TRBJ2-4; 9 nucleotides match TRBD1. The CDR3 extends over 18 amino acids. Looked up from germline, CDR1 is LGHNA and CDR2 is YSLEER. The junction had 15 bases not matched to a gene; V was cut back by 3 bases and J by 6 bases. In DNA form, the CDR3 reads TGCGCCAGCAGCCACGCATTACCCGGGACAGGGAGAGGAAACATTCAGTACTTC. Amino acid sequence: CASSHALPGTGRGNIQYF.

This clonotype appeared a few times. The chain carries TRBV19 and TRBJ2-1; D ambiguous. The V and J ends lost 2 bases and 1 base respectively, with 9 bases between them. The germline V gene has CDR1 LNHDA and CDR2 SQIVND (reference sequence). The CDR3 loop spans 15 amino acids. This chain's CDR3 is CASSISALSYNEQFF. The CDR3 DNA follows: TGTGCCAGTAGTATAAGCGCGTTATCCTACAATGAGCAGTTCTTC. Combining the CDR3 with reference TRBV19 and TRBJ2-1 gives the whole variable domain DGGITQSPKYLFRKEGQNVTLSCEQNLNHDAMYWYRQDPGQGLRLIYYSQIVNDFQKGDIAEGYSVSREKKESFPLTVTSAQKNPTAFYLCASSISALSYNEQFFGPGTRLTVL.

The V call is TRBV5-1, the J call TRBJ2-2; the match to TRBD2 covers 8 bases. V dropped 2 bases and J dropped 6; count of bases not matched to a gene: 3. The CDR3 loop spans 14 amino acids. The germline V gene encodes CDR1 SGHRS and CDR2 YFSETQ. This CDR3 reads CASSFVGGAGELFF. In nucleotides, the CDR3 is TGCGCCAGCAGCTTCGTCGGGGGGGCCGGGGAGCTGTTTTTT.

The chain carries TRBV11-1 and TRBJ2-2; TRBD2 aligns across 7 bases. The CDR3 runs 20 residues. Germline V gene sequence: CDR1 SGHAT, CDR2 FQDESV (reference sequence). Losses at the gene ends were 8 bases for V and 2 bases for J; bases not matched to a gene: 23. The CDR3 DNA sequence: TGTGCCAGCCACCCGTTGGGCGAGCGGGGTGGTCTCCCTAACACCGGGGAGCTGTTTTTT. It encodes CASHPLGERGGLPNTGELFF.